Listed here are 24 T cell receptor beta chains from one sample, sequenced in a study of vaccination and CD4 T cells after COVID-19. Antigens of these TCRs are unknown. Cultured CD4+ T-cell DNA underwent Oncomine TCR Beta short-read sequencing. TCRdb reanalysed the PCR reads using MiXCR and keeps one entry per CDR3 protein. The table records approximately 18,000 distinct CDR3 sequences, about 50% of them present only once. Time point described: late sampling 161 to 241 days after vaccination in three convalescent patients. The treatment is: roughly 10-day PBMC culture with coronavirus spike peptide pools or control peptides (ViraFEST assay). The sample in question was CD4+ T cells from blood, cultured in vitro, obtained about 7 months after SARS-CoV-2 vaccination. All receptors come from a human donor who had recovered from COVID-19.

This clonotype was counted a few times. The J gene is TRBJ2-5, the V gene TRBV7-9; weak D call: TRBD2 (6 bases). Germline loops: CDR1 SEHNR, CDR2 FQNEAQ (reference sequence). The germline V and J ends were trimmed by 8 bases and 3 bases, with 16 bases remaining between them. This CDR3 contains 14 residues. The CDR3 DNA reads TGTGCCAGCTGTCGCGGGGTCACTGAAGAGACCCAGTACTTC. Residues: CASCRGVTEETQYF. The complete variable domain, with remaining parts taken from reference TRBV7-9 and TRBJ2-5, reads DTGVSQNPRHKITKRGQNVTFRCDPISEHNRLYWYRQTLGQGPEFLTYFQNEAQLEKSRLLSDRFSAERPKGSFSTLEIQRTEQGDSAMYLCASCRGVTEETQYFGPGTRLLVL.

This clonotype was observed a handful of times. V gene TRBV20-1 combines with J gene TRBJ1-2, with D possibly being TRBD1 (6 bases). CDR3 length equals 12 residues. CDR1 and CDR2 (germline): DFQATT, SNEGSKA (reference sequence). V was clipped by 3 bases and J by 4 bases, with 9 bases between them. CDR3 loop: CSASLGAYGYTF. CDR3 coding DNA: TGCAGTGCTAGTTTGGGGGCCTATGGCTACACCTTC.

A few counts support this clonotype. This rearrangement joins TRBV20-1 to TRBJ1-6; a weak D match, TRBD1 (6 bases). The length of the CDR3 is 14 residues. Trimming pared 2 bases from V and 10 bases from J, leaving 15 bases between. Germline V gene lookup returns CDR1 DFQATT and CDR2 SNEGSKA (reference sequence). The chain's CDR3 is CSARSGQFNSPLHF. DNA of the CDR3: TGCAGTGCTAGATCCGGACAGTTCAACTCACCCCTCCACTTT.

The chain links TRBV2 to TRBJ1-5, with 7 positions matching TRBD1. V lost 6 bases, J lost 7 bases, and 9 bases stayed unmatched. There are 14 residues in the CDR3. Looked up from germline, CDR1 is SNHLY and CDR2 is FYNNEI. The CDR3 spells CASRSGQFWQPQHF. In DNA form, the CDR3 reads TGTGCCAGCAGGTCGGGACAGTTCTGGCAGCCCCAGCATTTT.

This clonotype was counted only a few times. V is TRBV27 and J is TRBJ2-1; D remains ambiguous. Germline values: CDR1 MNHEY, CDR2 SMNVEV (reference sequence). Trimming took off 2 bases at V and 2 bases at J, with 7 bases between the two ends. This CDR3 is 14 amino acids long. The CDR3 here is CASSLGYTYNEQFF. The DNA for the CDR3 is TGTGCCAGCAGTTTAGGCTACACCTACAATGAGCAGTTCTTC.

The chain joins TRBV11-3 to TRBJ1-1; 7 bases align to TRBD1. The germline gives CDR1 SGHNT, CDR2 YENEEA. Trimming at V came to 5 bases and at J to 1 base, leaving 4 bases not matched to a gene. The CDR3 runs to 14 residues. The CDR3 bases are TGTGCCAGCAGCACCCGGACAGGGAACACTGAAGCTTTCTTT. Residues: CASSTRTGNTEAFF.

The chain uses TRBV19 and TRBJ1-6; tentative D call: TRBD1 (5 bases). The V end was cut by 2 bases, the J end by 5 bases, with 22 bases between. Germline values: CDR1 LNHDA, CDR2 SQIVND (reference sequence). The CDR3 sequence is 19 residues long. This CDR3 reads CASSISLSGLTANNSPLHF. The DNA for the CDR3 is TGTGCCAGTAGTATAAGCCTTTCCGGCTTGACAGCGAATAATTCACCCCTCCACTTT.

This clonotype was seen a handful of times. The chain couples TRBV7-9 to TRBJ1-2, with D perhaps matching TRBD1 (5 bases). Trimming pared 0 bases from V and 5 bases from J, leaving 13 bases between. The CDR3 extends over 15 amino acids. Germline CDR1 SEHNR, CDR2 FQNEAQ (reference sequence). The DNA for the CDR3 is TGTGCCAGCAGCTTAGCGGAGGGGACGGCTTATGGCTACACCTTC. Its protein product is CASSLAEGTAYGYTF.

V is TRBV20-1 and J is TRBJ2-5, with D unclear. The CDR3 is made up of 11 amino acids. The germline V gene encodes CDR1 DFQATT and CDR2 SNEGSKA (reference sequence). V gave up 4 bases and J gave up 2 bases, with 5 bases separating them. The CDR3 coding sequence is TGCAGTGCTAACAGACAAGAGACCCAGTACTTC. The encoded protein is CSANRQETQYF.

This sequence joins TRBV2 and TRBJ2-5; D possibly corresponds to TRBD1 (6 bases). The V gene's germline CDR1 is SNHLY and CDR2 FYNNEI. The CDR3 extends over 18 amino acids. V was clipped by 1 base and J by 5 bases, with 23 bases between them. The CDR3 loop reads CASSEGGTAQGLWETQYF. For the CDR3, the DNA is TGTGCCAGCAGTGAAGGGGGAACCGCGCAGGGGTTGTGGGAGACCCAGTACTTC.

The rearrangement links TRBV5-1 to TRBJ2-6; D gene unclear. Looked up from germline, CDR1 is SGHRS and CDR2 is YFSETQ. CDR3 length equals 15 residues. V shed 4 bases and J shed 0 bases, with 8 bases lying between them. The CDR3 nucleotides read TGCGCCAGCAGCGACGAGGCCTCTGGGGCCAACGTCCTGACTTTC. This sequence encodes CASSDEASGANVLTF.

The V and J genes are TRBV2 and TRBJ2-5, with unresolved D. The germline CDR1 and CDR2 sequences are SNHLY and FYNNEI. This CDR3 region has 14 residues. Deletions cut 4 bases from V and 0 bases from J, with 9 bases between. The CDR3 DNA is TGTGCCAGCAGTGTATTACGTAACCAAGAGACCCAGTACTTC. Translating it yields CASSVLRNQETQYF.

This clonotype showed up just a few times. J is TRBJ1-5 and V is TRBV7-2; D unresolved. Per the germline V gene, CDR1 is SGHTA and CDR2 is FQGNSA. The CDR3 sequence is 15 residues long. V was clipped by 1 base and J by 3 bases, with 10 bases between them. CDR3 region: CASSLGGLTNQPQHF. The CDR3 DNA follows: TGTGCCAGCAGCTTAGGAGGCCTGACCAATCAGCCCCAGCATTTT.

The chain combines TRBV7-9 with TRBJ2-5; 8 bases are shared with TRBD1. V was clipped by 2 bases and J by 5 bases; unmatched bases: 7. Germline CDR1 and CDR2: SEHNR and FQNEAQ (reference sequence). The CDR3 is made up of 15 amino acids. The CDR3 region is CASSLWQGAQETQYF. CDR3 coding DNA: TGTGCCAGCAGCTTATGGCAGGGGGCGCAGGAGACCCAGTACTTC.

The rearrangement links TRBV29-1 to TRBJ2-5; possibly TRBD1 for D (5 bases). The CDR3 spans 15 residues. V was pared by 6 bases and J by 4 bases, with 21 bases between. CDR1 and CDR2 (germline): SQVTM, ANQGSEA. In nucleotides, the CDR3 is TGCAGCGTCGTACGGTGGACAAGCCTCGGAGAGACCCAGTACTTC. Protein: CSVVRWTSLGETQYF.

The V gene is TRBV20-1, the J gene TRBJ2-1, with TRBD2 matching over 7 bases. Per the germline V gene, CDR1 is DFQATT and CDR2 is SNEGSKA (reference sequence). The CDR3 has 16 residues. The trim removed 3 bases at V and 5 bases at J, leaving 13 bases unmatched. The CDR3 DNA reads as TGCAGTGCTAGCGGAGCGATGGCGGGAGACCACAATGAGCAGTTCTTC. Its translation: CSASGAMAGDHNEQFF.

The chain has TRBV6-5 and TRBJ1-5; D is possibly TRBD1 (5 bases). V shed 6 bases and J shed 0 bases, with 9 bases lying between them. The V gene's germline CDR1 is MNHEY and CDR2 SVGAGI. The CDR3 is 14 amino acids. The CDR3 sequence: CASRAGDSNQPQHF. CDR3 sequence (DNA): TGTGCCAGCAGGGCGGGGGATAGCAATCAGCCCCAGCATTTT.

The rearrangement links TRBV27 to TRBJ1-2, with TRBD1 matching over 7 bases. The CDR3 has 12 residues. After removal of 6 bases from V and 7 bases from J, the junction contained 5 bases not matched to a gene. Germline V gene data show CDR1 as MNHEY and CDR2 as SMNVEV (reference sequence). Here the CDR3 reads CASRTGQTGYTF. The DNA for the CDR3 is TGTGCCAGCAGAACGGGACAGACTGGCTACACCTTC.

J is TRBJ1-1 and V is TRBV7-3, with a possible D match to TRBD1 (5 bases). Germline loops: CDR1 SGHTA, CDR2 FQGTGA. This CDR3 contains 13 residues. V lost 2 bases to trimming and J lost 1 base, with 5 bases between them. The CDR3 DNA follows: TGTGCCAGCAGCTTAGGACAGAACACTGAAGCTTTCTTT. Protein sequence: CASSLGQNTEAFF.

The gene calls are TRBV15 and TRBJ1-5, with a tentative D call TRBD1 (6 bases). V was pared by 2 bases and J by 7 bases, with 9 bases between. This CDR3 has 13 amino acids. Germline CDR1 reads LNHNV; CDR2 reads YYDKDF (reference sequence). The CDR3 coding sequence is TGTGCCACCAGCAGACCAGGGGTCCAGCCCCAGCATTTT. Its translation is CATSRPGVQPQHF.

The chain joins TRBV7-9 to TRBJ2-3, with D possibly TRBD1 on 6 matching bases. Germline CDR1 reads SEHNR; CDR2 reads FQNEAQ (reference sequence). V lost 1 base and J lost 0, with 8 bases in between. The CDR3 spans 15 residues. The CDR3 sequence: CASSLVQGSTDTQYF. The CDR3 DNA reads TGTGCCAGCAGCTTAGTACAGGGAAGCACAGATACGCAGTATTTT.

This clonotype was detected only a few times. The chain joins TRBV10-1 to TRBJ1-1; D possibly corresponds to TRBD1 (6 bases). V dropped 6 bases and J dropped 4 bases, with 9 bases sitting between them. CDR3 length: 12 residues. CDR1 and CDR2 from the germline V gene are WNHNN and SYGVQD (reference sequence). CDR3 loop: CASRRQATEAFF. The DNA for the CDR3 is TGCGCCAGCAGAAGACAGGCCACTGAAGCTTTCTTT.

The chain links TRBV2 to TRBJ2-5, with D perhaps matching TRBD2 (6 bases). The germline V gene has CDR1 SNHLY and CDR2 FYNNEI. The CDR3 contains 12 residues. With 7 bases removed from V and 4 bases from J, the gap between germline ends came to 10 bases. The CDR3 coding sequence is TGTGCCAGCACGGGGGAATCAGAGACCCAGTACTTC. Protein product: CASTGESETQYF.

CDR3 nucleotide sequence: TGTGCCAGCAGTTACTTGGGGACTAGCCCCGGGAGTGAGCAGTTCTTC. This sequence encodes CASSYLGTSPGSEQFF. This sequence joins TRBV6-2 or TRBV6-3 and TRBJ2-1; 9 bases fit TRBD2. V shed 1 base and J 9 bases; nucleotides not matched to a gene: 10. The germline V gene has CDR1 MNHEY and CDR2 SVGEGT. There are 16 residues in the CDR3.